Following are 27 T cell receptor beta chains from one sample sequenced in a study of OX40 agonist ivuxolimab in advanced cancers. Assay used: immunoSEQ multiplex PCR; TCRdb lists only in-frame clones, some missing. The data contain about 71,000 clones, 84% of them singletons. Sequencing used CD4+ or CD8+ T cells sorted from blood, obtained in a trial of the OX40 agonist ivuxolimab. The source of these receptors is an adult with an advanced solid tumor such as melanoma, head and neck, liver or kidney cancer.

The rearrangement joins TRBV5-1 to TRBJ2-1, with 13 bases identical to TRBD2. The CDR3 is made up of 13 amino acids. Germline trimming cut 4 bases from V and 13 bases from J; bases unmatched to any gene: 5. Germline-derived CDR1 and CDR2 are SGHRS and YFSETQ. CDR3 residues: CASSQGTSGIQFF. The CDR3, as DNA: TGCGCCAGCAGCCAGGGGACTAGCGGGATACAGTTCTTC.

This chain connects TRBV4-2 to TRBJ1-1, with D possibly being TRBD1 (5 bases). The V gene's germline CDR1 is LGHNA and CDR2 YNFKEQ. V lost 4 bases and J lost 8, with 17 bases in between. The CDR3 contains 14 residues. DNA for the CDR3: TGTGCCAGCAGCCCACGAACAGGAGTTAGGGAAGCTTTCTTT. This translates into CASSPRTGVREAFF.

The CDR3 DNA reads TGTGCCAGTCTGTCGGTTAGTCCCTACGAGCAGTACTTC. Amino acid sequence: CASLSVSPYEQYF. The chain carries TRBV6-1 and TRBJ2-7; D is undetermined. The V end was cut by 9 bases, the J end by 2 bases, with 14 bases between. Germline V gene lookup returns CDR1 MNHNS and CDR2 SASEGT. CDR3 length: 13 residues.

The chain links TRBV5-1 to TRBJ1-2; D ambiguous. Trimming cost V 0 bases and J 4 bases, with 16 bases left between them. CDR1 is SGHRS and CDR2 is YFSETQ in the germline V gene. The CDR3 contains 16 residues. CDR3 region: CASSLASGGMGYGYTF. Here the CDR3 DNA reads TGCGCCAGCAGCTTGGCCTCCGGCGGGATGGGCTATGGCTACACCTTC.

This chain links TRBV7-8 with TRBJ2-2; possibly TRBD1 or TRBD2 for D (6 bases each). V lost 2 bases and J 4 bases, leaving 17 bases between the germline ends. The CDR3 totals 17 residues. The germline gives CDR1 SGHVS, CDR2 FQNEAQ. CDR3 sequence: CASSLNSWGAGTGELFF. In DNA, the CDR3 is TGTGCCAGCAGCTTAAATAGCTGGGGGGCTGGCACCGGGGAGCTGTTTTTT. The full variable domain, in which reference TRBV7-8 and TRBJ2-2 provide the parts outside the CDR3, is GAGVSQSPRYKVAKRGQDVALRCDPISGHVSLFWYQQALGQGPEFLTYFQNEAQLDKSGLPSDRFFAERPEGSVSTLKIQRTQQEDSAVYLCASSLNSWGAGTGELFFGEGSRLTVL.

A single count supports this clone. The chain employs TRBV18 and TRBJ2-5, with 9 bases identical to TRBD2. J was trimmed by 5 bases and V by 5 bases; bases with no gene match: 15. Germline values: CDR1 KGHSH, CDR2 LQKENI. This CDR3 is 17 amino acids long. The CDR3 sequence: CASSSRRFSGGPETQYF. CDR3 DNA sequence: TGTGCCAGCTCATCGCGACGATTTAGCGGGGGCCCCGAGACCCAGTACTTC.

The chain joins TRBV30 to TRBJ1-6; possible D gene TRBD1, 5 bases. V was cut by 0 bases and J by 9 bases, with 12 bases left in between. The CDR3 loop spans 14 amino acids. Germline V lookup: CDR1 GTSNPN, CDR2 SVGIG (reference sequence). The CDR3 region has the DNA TGTGCCTGGAGTGTACTAGGGGACTCTTCACCCCTCCACTTT. Protein product: CAWSVLGDSSPLHF.

The chain has TRBV19 and TRBJ2-5; D call uncertain. The germline gives CDR1 LNHDA, CDR2 SQIVND (reference sequence). CDR3 length: 13 amino acids. V shed 4 bases and J shed 5 bases, with 11 bases lying between them. The CDR3 nucleotides are TGTGCCAGTAGTAACGGGTTAGGGGAGACCCAGTACTTC. Translating gives CASSNGLGETQYF.

The J gene is TRBJ2-2, the V gene TRBV11-2, with D maybe TRBD2 (6 bases). V was shortened by 3 bases and J by 8 bases, with 19 bases between the two germline ends. This CDR3 comprises 16 residues. CDR1 is SGHAT, CDR2 FQNNGV, per germline. This chain's CDR3 is CASSLVQAGLRGELFF. CDR3 DNA sequence: TGTGCCAGCAGCTTGGTCCAAGCGGGCCTCAGGGGGGAGCTGTTTTTT.

The V and J genes are TRBV6-1 and TRBJ2-5; D unresolved. Germline CDR1 MNHNS, CDR2 SASEGT. The V end was cut by 3 bases, the J end by 6 bases, with 14 bases between. This CDR3 is built from 14 residues. Here the CDR3 DNA reads TGTGCCAGCAGTGATTCTTGGGTAGGAAAGACCCAGTACTTC. It specifies CASSDSWVGKTQYF.

The V gene is TRBV7-6, the J gene TRBJ2-1; 8 bases are a match to TRBD1. Trimming cost V 2 bases and J 6 bases; bases outside gene matches: 6. Germline assignment: CDR1 SGHVS and CDR2 FNYEAQ. The CDR3 length is 15 residues. Here the CDR3 DNA reads TGTGCCAGCAGCTTAACGCAGGGGGCCCTCAATGAGCAGTTCTTC. Its translation is CASSLTQGALNEQFF.

The chain combines TRBV7-2 with TRBJ2-5, with a weak D call TRBD1 (5 bases). The V gene's germline CDR1 is SGHTA and CDR2 FQGNSA. The CDR3 loop spans 13 amino acids. Trimming removed 4 bases at V and 4 bases at J, with 10 bases between. CDR3 bases: TGTGCCAGCAGCTCCCCCCAGGGAGAGACCCAGTACTTC. As protein: CASSSPQGETQYF.

This clone appeared a few times. V usage is TRBV19 and J usage is TRBJ1-5; D perhaps matches TRBD1 (5 bases). Deletions cut 3 bases from V and 3 bases from J, with 6 bases between. CDR1 and CDR2 from the germline V gene are LNHDA and SQIVND (reference sequence). The CDR3 extends over 13 amino acids. The CDR3 DNA is TGTGCCAGTAGTATGGACATCAATCAGCCCCAGCATTTT. It specifies CASSMDINQPQHF.

The rearrangement joins TRBV5-5 to TRBJ1-1; D uncertain. The V end was cut by 2 bases, the J end by 2 bases, with 4 bases between. CDR1 and CDR2 (germline): SGHKS, YYEKEE (reference sequence). CDR3 length: 12 amino acids. As DNA, the CDR3 is TGTGCCAGCAGCTTTGGAAACACTGAAGCTTTCTTT. This sequence encodes CASSFGNTEAFF.

This chain links TRBV14 with TRBJ2-2, with D perhaps matching TRBD1 (6 bases). V gave up 1 base and J gave up 4 bases, with 10 bases separating them. Germline-derived CDR1 and CDR2 are SGHDN and FVKESK. The CDR3 runs 15 residues. The DNA for the CDR3 is TGTGCCAGCAGCCAAGGACAGGCCTCCACCGGGGAGCTGTTTTTT. Translated, it gives CASSQGQASTGELFF.

This chain links TRBV30 with TRBJ1-2; D gene uncertain. V was cut by 4 bases and J by 3 bases, with 12 bases left in between. CDR1 GTSNPN and CDR2 SVGIG come from the germline V gene (reference sequence). This CDR3 is built from 13 residues. The CDR3 bases are TGTGCCTGGAAAAGCGGCATATACTATGGCTACACCTTC. Protein sequence: CAWKSGIYYGYTF.

The V call is TRBV5-1, the J call TRBJ1-1; D uncertain. V was shortened by 6 bases and J by 0 bases, with 9 bases between the two germline ends. The germline V gene has CDR1 SGHRS and CDR2 YFSETQ. The CDR3 contains 13 residues. The CDR3 DNA follows: TGCGCCAGCAATGGGCCCATGAACACTGAAGCTTTCTTT. Its protein is CASNGPMNTEAFF.

A few counts support this clone. The chain employs TRBV6-6 and TRBJ2-7; D unclear. Trimming removed 6 bases at V and 3 bases at J, with 15 bases between. In germline, CDR1 is MNHNY, CDR2 SVGAGI (reference sequence). The CDR3 is made up of 14 amino acids. Written as DNA, the CDR3 is TGTGCCAGCAGGGCTACATCACAACTCTACGAGCAGTACTTC. Its translation is CASRATSQLYEQYF.

The chain uses TRBV4-2 and TRBJ2-3; 9 bases are a match to TRBD1. The CDR3 is made up of 15 amino acids. Looked up from germline, CDR1 is LGHNA and CDR2 is YNFKEQ. Germline trimming cut 4 bases from V and 4 bases from J; bases unmatched to any gene: 6. In DNA, the CDR3 is TGTGCCAGCAGCCTGACCAGGGACAGGGCAGATACGCAGTATTTT. Its translation is CASSLTRDRADTQYF.

The chain employs TRBV7-3 and TRBJ2-3; D is perhaps TRBD1 or TRBD2 (6 bases each). The V and J ends lost 2 bases and 0 bases respectively, with 12 bases between them. This CDR3 region has 16 residues. From germline, CDR1 is SGHTA and CDR2 FQGTGA. CDR3 sequence: CASSLYGGRSTDTQYF. The CDR3 DNA reads TGTGCCAGCAGCTTATACGGGGGCCGAAGCACAGATACGCAGTATTTT. The full variable domain, with the rest looked up from reference TRBV7-3 and TRBJ2-3, is GAGVSQTPSNKVTEKGKYVELRCDPISGHTALYWYRQSLGQGPEFLIYFQGTGAADDSGLPNDRFFAVRPEGSVSTLKIQRTERGDSAVYLCASSLYGGRSTDTQYFGPGTRLTVL.

This CDR3 reads CASSQYSGGYNEQFF. CDR3 DNA: TGTGCCAGCAGCCAGTATTCAGGGGGATACAATGAGCAGTTCTTC. V gene TRBV7-3 combines with J gene TRBJ2-1, with 7 bases fitting TRBD1. With 5 bases clipped from V and 4 bases from J, the junction kept 8 bases outside the gene matches. This CDR3 has 15 amino acids. CDR1 and CDR2 (germline): SGHTA, FQGTGA.

This clone turned up a few times. The V call is TRBV6-1, the J call TRBJ2-7; D not certain. Germline lookup yields CDR1 MNHNS and CDR2 SASEGT. Trimming cost V 6 bases and J 0 bases, with 12 bases left between them. The CDR3 is 14 residues long. Written as DNA, the CDR3 is TGTGCCAGCAGGGCCCGGTGGGACTCCTACGAGCAGTACTTC. This sequence encodes CASRARWDSYEQYF.

The rearrangement links TRBV28 to TRBJ2-2; no firm D call. This CDR3 is built from 13 residues. Germline V gene sequence: CDR1 MDHEN, CDR2 SYDVKM. Trimming left V 6 bases short and J 6 bases short, with 11 bases between. This CDR3 is CASRMYGSGELFF. The CDR3 nucleotides are TGTGCCAGCAGAATGTACGGCTCCGGGGAGCTGTTTTTT.

J is TRBJ2-3 and V is TRBV5-5; 13 bases are a match to TRBD2. Germline V lookup: CDR1 SGHKS, CDR2 YYEKEE (reference sequence). The V gene end was trimmed by 3 bases and the J gene end by 6 bases; junction bases not matched to a gene: 7. The CDR3 has 16 residues. CDR3 loop: CASSSGTSGVVDTQYF. The DNA for the CDR3 is TGTGCCAGCAGCTCCGGGACTAGCGGGGTAGTCGATACGCAGTATTTT.

The rearrangement joins TRBV18 to TRBJ1-6; D is perhaps TRBD1 (5 bases). Trimming took 3 bases from V and 10 from J, leaving 13 bases between them. This CDR3 comprises 14 residues. The germline CDR1 and CDR2 sequences are KGHSH and LQKENI. The CDR3 sequence is CASSPLVRESPLHF. In DNA form, the CDR3 reads TGTGCCAGCTCACCCTTAGTCAGGGAATCACCCCTCCACTTT. Drawing the rest from reference TRBV18 and TRBJ1-6, the complete variable domain is NAGVMQNPRHLVRRRGQEARLRCSPMKGHSHVYWYRQLPEEGLKFMVYLQKENIIDESGMPKERFSAEFPKEGPSILRIQQVVRGDSAAYFCASSPLVRESPLHFGNGTRLTVT.

The rearrangement links TRBV5-7 to TRBJ1-1; perhaps TRBD1 as D (6 bases). TRBV5-7 has ORF status, its function being uncertain. This CDR3 has 15 amino acids. Trimming took 0 bases from V and 2 from J, leaving 11 bases between them. The CDR3 nucleotides read TGTGCCAGCAGCTTGGCCGGGGGGACAAACACTGAAGCTTTCTTT. Translation: CASSLAGGTNTEAFF.

The chain has TRBV10-1 and TRBJ2-3, with 8 bases identical to TRBD2. The CDR3 has 13 amino acids. V shed 10 bases and J 3 bases; nucleotides not matched to a gene: 6. Germline V gene data show CDR1 as WNHNN and CDR2 as SYGVQD (reference sequence). The CDR3 DNA follows: TGCGCCACCGGAGCGGGAGTAACAGATACGCAGTATTTT. Residues: CATGAGVTDTQYF.